The rows below give T cell receptor beta chains drawn from one sample of a study of blood T cells in healthy people across ages. Via MiXCR, TCRdb re-called the 5' RACE reads, giving one row per CDR3 protein. The sample yields 920,000 or so distinct CDR3 sequences, around 43% seen once. What was sequenced was blood. Source of these receptors: a woman aged 55-70 years in good health. CDR3s include the opening cysteine and the closing phenylalanine or tryptophan. D genes are given only for firm matches. Rows may omit the clone size; those that give it use once, few, many or a size class.

CDR3 protein: CATSDPYTTGGRAGGVWDEQFF
CDR3 DNA: TGTGCCACCAGTGACCCTTATACCACAGGGGGGAGAGCGGGAGGTGTATGGGATGAGCAGTTCTTC
J gene: TRBJ2-1
clone size: .
D gene: .
V gene: TRBV24-1

CDR3 protein: CACGTESYEQYF
CDR3 DNA: TGTGCCTGCGGGACAGAATCTTACGAGCAGTACTTC
J gene: TRBJ2-7
clone size: .
D gene: TRBD1
V gene: TRBV30

CDR3 protein: CASHVFGSEQFF
CDR3 DNA: TGTGCCAGCCACGTCTTTGGGAGTGAGCAGTTCTTC
J gene: TRBJ2-1
clone size: .
D gene: .
V gene: TRBV12-3/TRBV12-4

CDR3 protein: CASSPGLAGGRMTDTQYF
CDR3 DNA: TGCGCCAGCAGCCCAGGACTAGCGGGAGGCAGAATGACAGATACGCAGTATTTT
J gene: TRBJ2-3
clone size: few
D gene: TRBD2
V gene: TRBV5-1

CDR3 protein: CSVPDGRNTIYF
CDR3 DNA: TGCAGCGTGCCGGACGGGAGAAACACCATATATTTT
J gene: TRBJ1-3
clone size: .
D gene: .
V gene: TRBV29-1

CDR3 protein: CASSVSPGGIDEQFF
CDR3 DNA: TGCGCCAGCAGCGTCAGCCCGGGAGGGATAGATGAGCAGTTCTTC
J gene: TRBJ2-1
clone size: .
D gene: TRBD2
V gene: TRBV5-1

CDR3 protein: CSGLPGQGTGREQYF
CDR3 DNA: TGCAGTGGTTTACCGGGACAGGGAACTGGAAGAGAGCAGTACTTC
J gene: TRBJ2-5
clone size: .
D gene: TRBD1
V gene: TRBV20-1

CDR3 protein: CATVPRTSIPYEQYF
CDR3 DNA: TGTGCCACAGTACCTCGGACTAGCATCCCCTACGAGCAGTACTTC
J gene: TRBJ2-7
clone size: .
D gene: TRBD2
V gene: TRBV28

CDR3 protein: CASSPGGKGDTQYF
CDR3 DNA: TGTGCCAGCAGTCCCGGGGGAAAGGGAGATACGCAGTATTTT
J gene: TRBJ2-3
clone size: once
D gene: .
V gene: TRBV12-3/TRBV12-4

CDR3 protein: CASSWGLAVPDTQYF
CDR3 DNA: TGTGCCAGCAGCTGGGGACTAGCCGTACCGGATACGCAGTATTTT
J gene: TRBJ2-3
clone size: few
D gene: TRBD2
V gene: TRBV7-6

CDR3 protein: CSAKPGLPSTDTQYF
CDR3 DNA: TGCAGTGCCAAACCGGGACTTCCAAGCACAGATACGCAGTATTTT
J gene: TRBJ2-3
clone size: few
D gene: .
V gene: TRBV20-1

CDR3 protein: CASSLAETGLDEQYF
CDR3 DNA: TGTGCCAGCAGTTTAGCAGAGACAGGTCTCGACGAGCAGTACTTC
J gene: TRBJ2-7
clone size: .
D gene: .
V gene: TRBV28

CDR3 protein: CASSLGEPLSYNEQFF
CDR3 DNA: TGCGCCAGCAGCTTGGGAGAGCCCCTCTCCTACAATGAGCAGTTCTTC
J gene: TRBJ2-1
clone size: .
D gene: .
V gene: TRBV5-1